This TCR beta chain was found in a study of response to subunit inactivated influenza vaccine. This clonotype was counted a few times. Its target is not known. V lost 2 bases, J lost 10 bases, and 9 bases lay in between. From germline, CDR1 is DFQATT and CDR2 SNEGSKA (reference sequence). The CDR3 runs to 11 residues. Overall study results and limits: Few additional T cells are recruited per seasonal influenza vaccination, authors suggested.

TCRdb ran MiXCR on the RT-PCR reads and lists one entry per CDR3 protein. The sample lists 800,000 to 1,000,000 distinct CDR3 sequences; over 20% were seen once. The source is a man over 45 who received an inactivated influenza vaccine. This material consisted of PBMCs from blood, taken roughly 5 days after vaccination. The rearrangement links TRBV20-1 to TRBJ2-1; D unclear. CDR3 DNA: TGCAGTGCTAGACCTCTATCAGAGCAGTTCTTC. Amino acid sequence: CSARPLSEQFF.